The clone carrying this T cell receptor beta chain was seen a handful of times. Its matching antigen is unknown. Each sorted fraction was over 95% pure. This sample was taken from a study of beta chain features in type 1 diabetes. Regarding the study as a whole: Patients with Type 1 diabetes showed moderately but significantly shorter TCRB CDR3s in all four CD4+ subsets.

Reverse transcribing all isolated RNA meant expressed TCRB transcripts were sequenced. Assay: immunoSEQ multiplex PCR; the TCRdb copy retains only in-frame clones and omits some. The data hold 200,000 to 300,000 clones, with approximately 15% observed a single time. Germline lookup yields CDR1 SGHTA and CDR2 FQGNSA. The CDR3 runs 16 residues. V shed 5 bases, J shed 0 bases, and the junction held 5 bases outside the gene matches. The chain links TRBV7-2 to TRBJ2-1; TRBD2 matches 9 bases. The sample comprised naive CD4+ T cells from blood. The origin of this receptor is a man in his thirties or forties with type 1 diabetes. The CDR3 nucleotides read TGTGCCAGCAGCCTGTTTAGCGGGAGCTCCTACAATGAGCAGTTCTTC. It yields the protein CASSLFSGSSYNEQFF.